This T cell receptor beta chain was recorded in a study of monozygotic twins with inflammatory bowel disease. Study-level points and caveats: Any single strong signal or clonotype tied to IBD lacked support.

The length of the CDR3 is 11 residues. Germline V gene lookup returns CDR1 SQVTM and CDR2 ANQGSEA. Template-switch reactions added UMIs with a 6-nucleotide sample barcode. TCRdb reprocessed the 5' RACE reads and stores each CDR3 protein as one record, lacking DNA. This sample's table has roughly 330,000 distinct CDR3 sequences. As for this clonotype: Its target is unknown.

The template was total RNA from whole blood, with no T cell sorting. Sequencing was done on a sample of blood. The receptor was isolated from a human donor with ulcerative colitis or Crohn's disease, or a healthy co-twin of an affected twin (not recorded which). The chain carries TRBV29-1 and TRBJ1-1. CDR3 sequence: CSVSLSTEAFF.